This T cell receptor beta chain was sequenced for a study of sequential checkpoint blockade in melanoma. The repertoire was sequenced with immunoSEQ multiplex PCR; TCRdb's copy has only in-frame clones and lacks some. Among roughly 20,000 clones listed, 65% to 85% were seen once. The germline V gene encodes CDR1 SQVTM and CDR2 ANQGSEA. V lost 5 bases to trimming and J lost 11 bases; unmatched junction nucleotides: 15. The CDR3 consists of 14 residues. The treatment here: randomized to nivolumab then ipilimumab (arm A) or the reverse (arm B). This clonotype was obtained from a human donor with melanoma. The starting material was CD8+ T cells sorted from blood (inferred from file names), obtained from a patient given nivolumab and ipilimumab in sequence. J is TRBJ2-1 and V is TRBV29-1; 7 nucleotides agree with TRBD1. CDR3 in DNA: TGCAGCGTTCATTCACAGGGGCCGAGGGTTCAGCAGTTCTTC. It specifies CSVHSQGPRVQQFF.